This is a list of T cell receptor beta chains from one sample in a study of T-cell reconstitution after alpha-beta-depleted transplantation in children. In TCRdb, the PCR reads were re-called with MiXCR into one record per CDR3 protein. The sample records just under 250,000 distinct CDR3 sequences, 20% to 30% being singletons. Sequences were derived from PBMCs, sampled before TCRalphabeta/CD19-depleted stem cell transplant. Source of these receptors: a girl between 2 and 10 years old with Fanconi anemia, due to receive a stem cell transplant. Each CDR3 is given with its conserved first and last residue. The D gene is left open where the match is weak. The size field is filled for only some rows; it gives once, few, many or a size class.

v_call: TRBV4-2; j_call: TRBJ1-1; d_call: .; clone_size: many; cdr3_nt: TGTGCCAGCAGCCCCCGCAGGGATGAAGCTTTCTTT; cdr3_aa: CASSPRRDEAFF
v_call: TRBV28; j_call: TRBJ2-7; d_call: TRBD1; clone_size: .; cdr3_nt: TGTGCCAGCATCGAAGGACAGGGGGCGGGGGAGCAGTACTTC; cdr3_aa: CASIEGQGAGEQYF
v_call: TRBV12-3/TRBV12-4; j_call: TRBJ1-1; d_call: .; clone_size: many; cdr3_nt: TGTGCCAGCAGACGGGACACTGAAGCTTTCTTT; cdr3_aa: CASRRDTEAFF
v_call: TRBV18; j_call: TRBJ2-3; d_call: .; clone_size: .; cdr3_nt: TGTGCCAGCTCACCACCGCTCTGGTCCGGGGATACGCAGTATTTT; cdr3_aa: CASSPPLWSGDTQYF
v_call: TRBV12-3/TRBV12-4; j_call: TRBJ2-7; d_call: .; clone_size: many; cdr3_nt: TGTGCCAGCAGCCCGGAGCGGTTGGCTTACGAGCAGTACTTC; cdr3_aa: CASSPERLAYEQYF
v_call: TRBV7-3; j_call: TRBJ2-1; d_call: .; clone_size: once; cdr3_nt: TGTGCCAGCAGCTTAGACGGACGCCCTACCTACAATGAGCAGTTCTTC; cdr3_aa: CASSLDGRPTYNEQFF
v_call: TRBV4-1; j_call: TRBJ2-1; d_call: .; clone_size: .; cdr3_nt: TGCGCCGGCAGCCAGGGGGGGGGACAGGTTGACAACGAGCAGTTCTTC; cdr3_aa: CAGSQGGGQVDNEQFF
v_call: TRBV6-5; j_call: TRBJ1-1; d_call: .; clone_size: .; cdr3_nt: TGTGCCAGCAGTTTCATACAGGGACCTGAAGCTTTCTTT; cdr3_aa: CASSFIQGPEAFF
v_call: TRBV20-1; j_call: TRBJ1-5; d_call: .; clone_size: few; cdr3_nt: TGCAGTGCTAGACAGGGACCCAGCAATCAGCCCCAGCATTTT; cdr3_aa: CSARQGPSNQPQHF
v_call: TRBV29-1; j_call: TRBJ2-7; d_call: .; clone_size: many; cdr3_nt: TGCAGCGTTGAAATTGTGGCAGGCCGGCCAGACGAGCAGTACTTC; cdr3_aa: CSVEIVAGRPDEQYF
v_call: TRBV12-3/TRBV12-4; j_call: TRBJ2-5; d_call: TRBD2; clone_size: .; cdr3_nt: TGTGCCAGCAGCTTGGACCCACCGGGGGGGGAGACCCAGTACTTC; cdr3_aa: CASSLDPPGGETQYF
v_call: TRBV29-1; j_call: TRBJ2-2; d_call: TRBD2; clone_size: many; cdr3_nt: TGCAGCGTTGGTCGCGGGAGGTACGGGGAGCTGTTTTTT; cdr3_aa: CSVGRGRYGELFF
v_call: TRBV28; j_call: TRBJ1-5; d_call: TRBD1; clone_size: .; cdr3_nt: TGTGCCAGCAGTTTCCCCACAGGGGTAAGCAATCAGCCCCAGCATTTT; cdr3_aa: CASSFPTGVSNQPQHF
v_call: TRBV20-1; j_call: TRBJ2-2; d_call: TRBD2; clone_size: many; cdr3_nt: TGCAGTGCTCGTGTGGCCGGGACTAGTGTTTCCAGGGGGGAGCTGTTTTTT; cdr3_aa: CSARVAGTSVSRGELFF
v_call: TRBV12-3/TRBV12-4; j_call: TRBJ1-3; d_call: .; clone_size: many; cdr3_nt: TGTGCCAGCAGGCCACAGGGTTCTGGAAACACCATATATTTT; cdr3_aa: CASRPQGSGNTIYF
v_call: TRBV5-1; j_call: TRBJ2-5; d_call: .; clone_size: few; cdr3_nt: TGCGCCAGCAGCCGGACAGAGCAAGAGACCCAGTACTTC; cdr3_aa: CASSRTEQETQYF
v_call: TRBV6-1; j_call: TRBJ2-1; d_call: .; clone_size: many; cdr3_nt: TGTGCCAGCTTTCCCCAGCGGTCCTACAATGAGCAGTTCTTC; cdr3_aa: CASFPQRSYNEQFF
v_call: TRBV12-3/TRBV12-4; j_call: TRBJ2-4; d_call: .; clone_size: many; cdr3_nt: TGTGCCAGCAGTCAAACCCACTTGGCCAAAAACATTCAGTACTTC; cdr3_aa: CASSQTHLAKNIQYF
v_call: TRBV12-3/TRBV12-4; j_call: TRBJ2-3; d_call: .; clone_size: many; cdr3_nt: TGTGCCAGCAGTTTAGTGGAAGATACGCAGTATTTT; cdr3_aa: CASSLVEDTQYF
v_call: TRBV9; j_call: TRBJ2-7; d_call: .; clone_size: few; cdr3_nt: TGTGCCAGCAGCGTAACTAGTCGGGACTACGAGCAGTACTTC; cdr3_aa: CASSVTSRDYEQYF
v_call: TRBV11-3; j_call: TRBJ2-5; d_call: .; clone_size: .; cdr3_nt: TGTGCCAGCAGCCTAGGTAGGACAGCCCAAGAGACCCAGTACTTC; cdr3_aa: CASSLGRTAQETQYF
v_call: TRBV15; j_call: TRBJ2-7; d_call: TRBD2; clone_size: few; cdr3_nt: TGTGCCACCGCGAGTATTAGCGGGAGCCCCTACGAGCAGTACTTC; cdr3_aa: CATASISGSPYEQYF
v_call: TRBV20-1; j_call: TRBJ1-2; d_call: TRBD1; clone_size: .; cdr3_nt: TGCAGTGCTTCCCTGACAGGGAGGGAAGGCTACACCTTC; cdr3_aa: CSASLTGREGYTF
v_call: TRBV20-1; j_call: TRBJ2-7; d_call: TRBD2; clone_size: few; cdr3_nt: TGCAGTGCTAGTGTACTAGCGGGGTCCTACGAGCAGTACTTC; cdr3_aa: CSASVLAGSYEQYF